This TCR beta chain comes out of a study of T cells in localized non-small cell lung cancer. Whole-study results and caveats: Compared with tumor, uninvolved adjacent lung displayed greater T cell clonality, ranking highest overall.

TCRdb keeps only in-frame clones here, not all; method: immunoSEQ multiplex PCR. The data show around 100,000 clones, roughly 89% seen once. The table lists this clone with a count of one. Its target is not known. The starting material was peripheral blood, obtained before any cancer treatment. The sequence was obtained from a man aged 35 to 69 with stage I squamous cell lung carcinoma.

The CDR3 nucleotides read TGTGCCAGCACCCTAGGGGGGTCTCGAGGCTACACCTTC. It specifies CASTLGGSRGYTF. The chain joins TRBV7-2 to TRBJ1-2; the D gene is possibly TRBD1 (6 bases). Germline CDR1 SGHTA, CDR2 FQGNSA. V was pared by 7 bases and J by 8 bases, with 17 bases between. CDR3 length: 13 residues.